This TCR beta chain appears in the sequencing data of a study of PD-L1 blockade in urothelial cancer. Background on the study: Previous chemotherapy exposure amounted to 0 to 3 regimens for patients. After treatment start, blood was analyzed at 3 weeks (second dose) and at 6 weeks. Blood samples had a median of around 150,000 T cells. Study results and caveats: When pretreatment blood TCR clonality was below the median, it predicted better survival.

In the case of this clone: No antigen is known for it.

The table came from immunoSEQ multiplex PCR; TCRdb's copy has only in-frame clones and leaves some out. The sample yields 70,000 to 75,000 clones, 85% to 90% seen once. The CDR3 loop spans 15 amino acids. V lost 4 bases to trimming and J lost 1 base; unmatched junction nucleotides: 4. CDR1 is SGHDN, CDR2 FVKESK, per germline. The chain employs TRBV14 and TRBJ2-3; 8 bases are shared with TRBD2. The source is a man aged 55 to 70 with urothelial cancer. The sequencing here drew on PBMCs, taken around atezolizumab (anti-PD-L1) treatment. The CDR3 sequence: CASSLAGSGTDTQYF. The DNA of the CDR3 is TGTGCCAGCAGCCTAGCGGGATCCGGCACAGATACGCAGTATTTT.